This entry lists 21 T cell receptor beta chains sequenced from one sample in a study of CD8 T cells in ankylosing spondylitis. MiXCR, applied by TCRdb to the 5' RACE reads, yields one record per CDR3 protein. This table holds under 200,000 distinct CDR3 sequences, roughly 10% found once. Sample: blood, either unsorted or a sorted T cell fraction (not recorded which). These receptors were obtained from a male donor with ankylosing spondylitis or in good health (not recorded which).

This chain joins TRBV27 and TRBJ2-1; TRBD1 matches at 9 bases. With V trimmed by 8 bases and J by 7 bases, 15 bases remained unmatched. This CDR3 has 16 amino acids. Germline CDR1 reads MNHEY; CDR2 reads SMNVEV (reference sequence). DNA of the CDR3: TGTGCCAGCGGGCGAGATACAGGGGGCGCGGGAAATGAGCAGTTCTTC. Translating it yields CASGRDTGGAGNEQFF.

This clonotype was observed at least ten times. The CDR3 bases are TGTGCCAGCAGTTACTCTGGTTCCCACAAGCAGTTCTTC. Protein sequence: CASSYSGSHKQFF. The J gene is TRBJ2-1, the V gene TRBV6-5; D uncertain. Between the trimmed V and J ends, which lost 0 bases and 11 bases, there was a span of 11 bases. The germline gives CDR1 MNHEY, CDR2 SVGAGI. The CDR3 runs 13 residues.

This clonotype appeared a few times. The rearrangement uses TRBV3-1 and TRBJ2-1, with 11 bases fitting TRBD2. The CDR3 loop spans 16 amino acids. V shed 3 bases and J 2 bases; nucleotides not matched to a gene: 3. Germline loops: CDR1 LGHDT, CDR2 YNNKEL (reference sequence). This CDR3 reads CASSQVAGGAYNEQFF. CDR3 coding DNA: TGTGCCAGCAGCCAGGTAGCGGGAGGGGCCTACAATGAGCAGTTCTTC.

Many counts were recorded for this clonotype. This chain uses TRBV12-3 or TRBV12-4 with TRBJ2-3; D remains unclear. The CDR3 loop spans 14 amino acids. V shed 7 bases and J shed 4 bases, with 15 bases lying between them. CDR3 in amino acids: CASTLGKGADTQYF. DNA for the CDR3: TGTGCCAGCACCCTTGGCAAAGGCGCAGATACGCAGTATTTT.

This clonotype was recorded at least ten times. The chain links TRBV6-5 to TRBJ2-7; D unresolved. The ends were cut back, 0 bases at V and 0 bases at J, with 9 bases in the middle. The CDR3 is 15 residues long. CDR1 is MNHEY and CDR2 is SVGAGI in the germline V gene. CDR3 sequence: CASSYSSKTSYEQYF. The CDR3 bases are TGTGCCAGCAGTTACTCGAGCAAGACCTCCTACGAGCAGTACTTC.

This clonotype was seen ten or more times. V and J are TRBV29-1 and TRBJ2-3, with 7 positions matching TRBD1. V lost 3 bases to trimming and J lost 3 bases; unmatched junction nucleotides: 9. Germline V gives CDR1 SQVTM, CDR2 ANQGSEA. The CDR3 is 15 amino acids. The CDR3 DNA is TGCAGCGTTGATGGGGCGAGGGGGCGAACAGATACGCAGTATTTT. Translating it yields CSVDGARGRTDTQYF.

This clonotype has more than one count but fewer than ten. The V and J genes are TRBV12-3 or TRBV12-4 and TRBJ2-5; D is perhaps TRBD2 (6 bases). The CDR3 extends over 14 amino acids. Trimming shortened V by 6 bases and J by 4 bases, and 15 bases separated the two germline ends. CDR3 DNA: TGTGCCAGCAGCATGTATAGGGGAGGAGAGACCCAGTACTTC. Its protein is CASSMYRGGETQYF.

The V call is TRBV5-1, the J call TRBJ1-2; TRBD1 might be the D (6 bases). CDR3 length equals 16 residues. Trimming removed 0 bases from V and 2 bases from J, with 14 bases in between. Germline V gene lookup returns CDR1 SGHRS and CDR2 YFSETQ. The CDR3 sequence is CASSLDGTQHNYGYTF. In DNA, the CDR3 is TGCGCCAGCAGCTTGGATGGGACACAACACAACTATGGCTACACCTTC.

As to this clonotype: Since a much larger clone is just one base distant, this may be a read error. The CDR3 DNA reads as TGTGCCAGCAGTTACTTGGGACAGCCCACAGATACGCAGTATTTT. It encodes CASSYLGQPTDTQYF. The V gene is TRBV6-5, the J gene TRBJ2-3; 7 positions match TRBD1. Germline V gene data show CDR1 as MNHEY and CDR2 as SVGAGI. CDR3 length: 15 residues. Trimming took 1 base from V and 2 from J; bases not matched to a gene: 3.

Many counts were recorded for this clonotype. This chain links TRBV29-1 with TRBJ2-1; D unclear. Between the trimmed V and J ends, which lost 5 bases and 8 bases, there was a span of 7 bases. The CDR3 covers 10 residues. Looked up from germline, CDR1 is SQVTM and CDR2 is ANQGSEA. CDR3: CSVRRYEQFF. CDR3 DNA sequence: TGCAGCGTTCGAAGATATGAGCAGTTCTTC.

The V call is TRBV4-2, the J call TRBJ2-7; perhaps TRBD1 as D (6 bases). The CDR3 has 14 amino acids. Deletions cut 1 base from V and 10 bases from J, with 17 bases between. Germline V gene data show CDR1 as LGHNA and CDR2 as YNFKEQ. The CDR3: CASSQAQGAVDQYF. CDR3 coding DNA: TGTGCCAGCAGCCAAGCACAGGGAGCGGTGGATCAGTACTTC.

The rearrangement joins TRBV7-2 to TRBJ2-5; D may be TRBD2 (6 bases). V was shortened by 6 bases and J by 3 bases, with 11 bases between the two germline ends. The CDR3 is 13 residues long. The germline CDR1 and CDR2 sequences are SGHTA and FQGNSA. The CDR3 region is CASRASAKETQYF. CDR3 nucleotide sequence: TGTGCCAGCAGGGCTAGCGCCAAAGAGACCCAGTACTTC.

CDR3 residues: CSARGLSGDSNTGELFF. CDR3 coding DNA: TGCAGTGCTAGGGGTCTATCCGGGGATTCGAACACCGGGGAGCTGTTTTTT. The chain employs TRBV20-1 and TRBJ2-2; maybe TRBD2 (5 bases). The CDR3 extends over 17 amino acids. Germline V lookup: CDR1 DFQATT, CDR2 SNEGSKA (reference sequence). Trimming removed 3 bases at V and 0 bases at J, with 17 bases between.

This clonotype was observed a few times. The chain recombines TRBV28 with TRBJ2-7; D call uncertain. Germline CDR1 and CDR2: MDHEN and SYDVKM. V was cut by 2 bases and J by 4 bases, with 12 bases left in between. CDR3 length: 14 residues. The CDR3 DNA sequence: TGTGCCAGCAGTTTAGATGCGGATTTTTACGAGCAGTACTTC. Amino acids: CASSLDADFYEQYF.

This clonotype came up many times. This rearrangement joins TRBV18 to TRBJ2-1; D might be TRBD2 (6 bases). Germline CDR1 reads KGHSH; CDR2 reads LQKENI. This CDR3 has 15 residues. Trimming stripped 4 bases from V and 6 bases from J, with 16 bases between. For the CDR3, the DNA is TGTGCCAGCTCACAAGAACGCGGGACGAGCAATGAGCAGTTCTTC. Amino acids: CASSQERGTSNEQFF.

This clonotype was seen more than once but under ten times. This sequence joins TRBV6-5 and TRBJ2-7; TRBD1 matches 7 bases. Germline V gene data show CDR1 as MNHEY and CDR2 as SVGAGI. Trimming took 5 bases from V and 6 from J; bases not matched to a gene: 13. The CDR3 is 15 amino acids. In nucleotides, the CDR3 is TGTGCCAGCAGTACCTGGACAGGCGGACTCTCCGAGCAGTACTTC. Amino acids: CASSTWTGGLSEQYF.

This clonotype was observed many times. The chain's CDR3 is CASSLGEETQYF. Here the CDR3 DNA reads TGCGCCAGCAGCTTGGGGGAGGAGACCCAGTACTTC. This chain joins TRBV5-1 and TRBJ2-5; tentative D call: TRBD2 (5 bases). Germline V gene data show CDR1 as SGHRS and CDR2 as YFSETQ. The CDR3 length is 12 residues. The V and J ends lost 0 bases and 5 bases respectively, with 5 bases between them.

This clonotype has more than one count but fewer than ten. The chain couples TRBV7-9 to TRBJ2-5, with unresolved D. V was trimmed by 0 bases and J by 1 base, leaving 6 bases between them. Germline values: CDR1 SEHNR, CDR2 FQNEAQ (reference sequence). The CDR3 contains 14 residues. As DNA, the CDR3 is TGTGCCAGCAGCTTAGCGACGCTCCAAGAGACCCAGTACTTC. Translated, it gives CASSLATLQETQYF. Looking up the rest from reference TRBV7-9 and TRBJ2-5 gives the full variable domain: DTGVSQNPRHKITKRGQNVTFRCDPISEHNRLYWYRQTLGQGPEFLTYFQNEAQLEKSRLLSDRFSAERPKGSFSTLEIQRTEQGDSAMYLCASSLATLQETQYFGPGTRLLVL.

This clonotype was picked up one time. This sequence may be a read error, since a much larger clone differs from it by one base. This chain links TRBV5-1 with TRBJ1-1; D ambiguous. Germline CDR1 and CDR2: SGHRS and YFSETQ. The CDR3 spans 14 residues. Trimming took off 4 bases at V and 4 bases at J, with 14 bases between the two ends. CDR3 sequence reads: CASSLSTPPTEAFF. As DNA, the CDR3 is TGCGCCAGCAGCCTTTCCACTCCACCCACTGAAGCTTTCTTT.

A note on this clonotype: A much larger clone sits a single nucleotide away, making a read error possible. The chain links TRBV3-1 to TRBJ1-5; possible D gene TRBD1, 5 bases. CDR1 is LGHDT, CDR2 YNNKEL, per germline (reference sequence). Trimming left V 5 bases short and J 1 base short, with 12 bases between. The CDR3 runs to 15 residues. The CDR3, as DNA: TGTGCCAGCAGCACGAACAGGATAAGCAATCAGCCCCAGCATTTT. It is translated as CASSTNRISNQPQHF.

The genes are TRBV9 and TRBJ1-1, with TRBD1 matching 7 bases. Germline CDR1 and CDR2: SGDLS and YYNGEE. Trimming at V came to 3 bases and at J to 7 bases, leaving 12 bases not matched to a gene. This CDR3 has 15 amino acids. The CDR3 DNA is TGTGCCAGCAGCGATCGGACGGGACAGCCCTTTGAAGCTTTCTTT. The encoded protein is CASSDRTGQPFEAFF.